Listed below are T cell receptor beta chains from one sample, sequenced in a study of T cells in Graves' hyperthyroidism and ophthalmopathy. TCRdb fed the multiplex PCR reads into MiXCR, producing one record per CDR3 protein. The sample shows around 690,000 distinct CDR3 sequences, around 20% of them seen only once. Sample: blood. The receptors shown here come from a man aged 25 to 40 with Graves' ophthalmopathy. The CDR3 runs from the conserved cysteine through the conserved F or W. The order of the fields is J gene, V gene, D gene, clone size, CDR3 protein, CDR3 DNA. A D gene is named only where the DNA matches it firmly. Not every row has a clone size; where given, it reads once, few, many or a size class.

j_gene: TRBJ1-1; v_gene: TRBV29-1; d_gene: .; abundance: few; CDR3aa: CSAVQRPTNTEAFF; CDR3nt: TGCAGCGCCGTCCAGAGGCCCACGAACACTGAAGCTTTCTTT
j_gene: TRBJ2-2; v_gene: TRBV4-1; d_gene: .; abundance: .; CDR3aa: CASSQGGGLTGELFF; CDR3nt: TGCGCCAGCAGCCAGGGAGGGGGACTCACCGGGGAGCTGTTTTTT
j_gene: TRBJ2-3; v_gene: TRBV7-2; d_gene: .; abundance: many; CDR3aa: CASSPRVDTDTQYF; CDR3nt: TGTGCCAGCAGCCCTCGGGTTGACACAGATACGCAGTATTTT
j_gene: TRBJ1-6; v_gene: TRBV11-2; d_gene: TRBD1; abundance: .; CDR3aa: CASSSGGGNSPLHF; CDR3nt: TGTGCCAGCAGCTCAGGGGGGGGGAATTCACCCCTCCACTTT
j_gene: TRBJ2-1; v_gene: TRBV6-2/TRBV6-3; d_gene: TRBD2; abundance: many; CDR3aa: CASSWTSGRLYNEQFF; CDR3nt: TGTGCCAGCAGCTGGACTAGCGGGAGGTTGTACAATGAGCAGTTCTTC
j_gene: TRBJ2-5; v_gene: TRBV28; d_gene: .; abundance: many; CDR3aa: CASSPHPTSEETQYF; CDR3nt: TGTGCCAGCAGCCCTCATCCTACTAGTGAAGAGACCCAGTACTTC
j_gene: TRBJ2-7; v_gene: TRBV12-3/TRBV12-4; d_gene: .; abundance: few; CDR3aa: CASSFFRDQQYF; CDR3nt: TGTGCCAGCAGCTTCTTCCGGGACCAGCAGTACTTC
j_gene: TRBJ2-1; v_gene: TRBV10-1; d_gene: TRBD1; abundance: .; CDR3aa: CASSESAQGVGNEQFF; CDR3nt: TGCGCCAGCAGTGAGTCGGCGCAGGGGGTTGGCAATGAGCAGTTCTTC
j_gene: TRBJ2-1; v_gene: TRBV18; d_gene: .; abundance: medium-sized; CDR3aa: CASSPLVSSGNEQFF; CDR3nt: TGTGCCAGCTCACCCCTGGTGAGTAGCGGAAATGAGCAGTTCTTC
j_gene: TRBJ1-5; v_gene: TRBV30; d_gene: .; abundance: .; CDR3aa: CAWSVGRVGQPQHF; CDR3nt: TGTGCCTGGAGTGTGGGCAGGGTGGGCCAGCCCCAGCATTTT
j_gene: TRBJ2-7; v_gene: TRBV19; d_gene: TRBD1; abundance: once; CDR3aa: CASSIDHPGQGFAYEQYF; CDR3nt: TGTGCCAGTAGTATAGATCATCCCGGACAGGGATTTGCCTACGAGCAGTACTTC
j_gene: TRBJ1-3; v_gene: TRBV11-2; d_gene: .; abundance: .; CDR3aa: CASSLVGISSGNTIYF; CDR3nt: TGTGCCAGCAGCTTAGTTGGGATAAGCTCTGGAAACACCATATATTTT
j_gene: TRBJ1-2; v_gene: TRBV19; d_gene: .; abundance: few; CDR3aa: CASSLGQHLPYGYTF; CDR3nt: TGTGCCAGTAGTTTGGGGCAGCACCTACCCTATGGCTACACCTTC
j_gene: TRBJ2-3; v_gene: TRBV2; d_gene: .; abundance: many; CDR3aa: CATSSDLTDTQYF; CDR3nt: TGTGCCACCTCTAGCGATCTCACAGATACGCAGTATTTT
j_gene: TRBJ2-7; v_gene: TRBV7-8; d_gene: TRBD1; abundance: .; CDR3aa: CASSHGQVSYEQYF; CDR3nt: TGTGCCAGCAGCCACGGACAGGTATCCTACGAGCAGTACTTC
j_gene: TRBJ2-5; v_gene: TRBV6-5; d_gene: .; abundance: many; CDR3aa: CASSYGGAQETQYF; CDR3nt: TGTGCCAGCAGTTACGGGGGGGCCCAAGAGACCCAGTACTTC
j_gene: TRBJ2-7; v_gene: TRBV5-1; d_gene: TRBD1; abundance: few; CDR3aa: CASSLGLGQPILYYEQYF; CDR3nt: TGCGCCAGCAGCTTGGGCTTGGGACAGCCTATTCTATACTACGAGCAGTACTTC
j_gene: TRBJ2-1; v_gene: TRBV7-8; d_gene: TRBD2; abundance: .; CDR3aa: CASSLTGGWGNEQFF; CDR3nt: TGTGCCAGCAGCTTAACGGGAGGGTGGGGCAATGAGCAGTTCTTC
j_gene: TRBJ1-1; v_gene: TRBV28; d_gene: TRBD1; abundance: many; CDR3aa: CASSHPDRVSKDEAFF; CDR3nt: TGTGCCAGCAGTCACCCGGACAGGGTATCGAAAGATGAAGCTTTCTTT
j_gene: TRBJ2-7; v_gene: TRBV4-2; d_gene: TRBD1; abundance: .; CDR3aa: CASSQGDRGSSSYEQYF; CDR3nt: TGTGCCAGCAGCCAAGGGGACAGGGGCAGTAGCTCCTACGAGCAGTACTTC
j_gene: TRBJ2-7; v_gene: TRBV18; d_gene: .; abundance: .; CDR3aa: CASSPSRTDTYEQYF; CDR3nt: TGTGCCAGCTCACCAAGTCGAACAGACACCTACGAGCAGTACTTC
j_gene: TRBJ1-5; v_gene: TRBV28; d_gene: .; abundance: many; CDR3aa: CASGPINQPQHF; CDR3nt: TGTGCCAGCGGGCCGATAAATCAGCCCCAGCATTTT
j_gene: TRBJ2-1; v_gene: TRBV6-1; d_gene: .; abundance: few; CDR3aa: CASMKEYNEQFF; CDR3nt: TGTGCCAGCATGAAGGAGTACAATGAGCAGTTCTTC
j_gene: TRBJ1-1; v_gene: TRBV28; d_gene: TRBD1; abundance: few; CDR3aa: CASKGNRGRGTEAFF; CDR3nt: TGTGCCAGCAAGGGAAACAGGGGTAGGGGCACTGAAGCTTTCTTT
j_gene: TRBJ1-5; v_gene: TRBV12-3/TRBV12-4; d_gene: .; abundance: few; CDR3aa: CASSLAGGSFHQPQHF; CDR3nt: TGTGCCAGCAGTTTAGCTGGGGGATCGTTCCATCAGCCCCAGCATTTT
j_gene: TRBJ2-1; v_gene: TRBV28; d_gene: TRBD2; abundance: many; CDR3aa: CASSLSPGLAGVYNEQFF; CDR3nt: TGTGCCAGCAGTTTATCCCCCGGACTAGCGGGAGTTTACAATGAGCAGTTCTTC
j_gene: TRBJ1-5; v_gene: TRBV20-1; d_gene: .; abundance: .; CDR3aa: CSARGQGRENSNQPQHF; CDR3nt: TGCAGTGCTCGCGGGCAGGGGCGAGAAAATAGCAATCAGCCCCAGCATTTT
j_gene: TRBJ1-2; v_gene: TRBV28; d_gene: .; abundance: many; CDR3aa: CASSSPGEANYGYTF; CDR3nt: TGTGCCAGCAGTTCCCCGGGTGAGGCTAACTATGGCTACACCTTC
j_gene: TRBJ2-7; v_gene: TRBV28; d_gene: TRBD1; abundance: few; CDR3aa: CASVPTGSYEQYF; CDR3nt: TGTGCCAGCGTTCCGACAGGGTCCTACGAGCAGTACTTC
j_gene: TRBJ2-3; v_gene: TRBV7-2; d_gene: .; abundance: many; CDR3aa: CASSSPGQELSTDTQYF; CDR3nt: TGTGCCAGCAGCTCCCCGGGACAAGAATTAAGCACAGATACGCAGTATTTT
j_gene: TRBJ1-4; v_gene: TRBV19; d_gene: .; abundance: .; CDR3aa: CASSRRRSNEKLFF; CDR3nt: TGTGCCAGTAGTAGGAGGCGGTCTAATGAAAAACTGTTTTTT
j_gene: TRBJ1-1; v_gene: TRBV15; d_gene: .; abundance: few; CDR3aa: CATSATSGDTEAFF; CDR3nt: TGTGCCACCAGCGCAACCTCGGGGGACACTGAAGCTTTCTTT
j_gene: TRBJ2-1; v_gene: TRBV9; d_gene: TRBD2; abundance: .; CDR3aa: CASSAAGTREPNEQFF; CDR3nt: TGTGCCAGCAGCGCCGCCGGGACTAGGGAGCCCAATGAGCAGTTCTTC
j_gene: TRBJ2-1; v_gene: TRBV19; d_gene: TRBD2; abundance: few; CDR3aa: CASRTSGRSGYNEQFF; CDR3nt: TGTGCCAGTAGGACTAGCGGGAGATCGGGGTACAATGAGCAGTTCTTC
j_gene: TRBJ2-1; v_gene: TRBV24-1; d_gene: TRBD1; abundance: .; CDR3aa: CATSENRGGEQFF; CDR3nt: TGTGCCACCAGTGAAAACAGGGGTGGGGAGCAGTTCTTC
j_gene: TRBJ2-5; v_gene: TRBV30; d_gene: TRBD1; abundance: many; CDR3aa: CAWGGQGGTQYF; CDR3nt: TGTGCCTGGGGAGGACAGGGAGGGACCCAGTACTTC
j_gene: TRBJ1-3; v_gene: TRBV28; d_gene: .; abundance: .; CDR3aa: CVSSFATGPSGGNTIYF; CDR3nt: TGTGTCAGCAGTTTCGCGACAGGCCCGTCAGGTGGAAACACCATATATTTT
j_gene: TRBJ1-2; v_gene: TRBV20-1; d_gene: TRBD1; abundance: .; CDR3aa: CSAGTGDNYGYTF; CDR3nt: TGCAGTGCTGGGACAGGGGATAACTATGGCTACACCTTC
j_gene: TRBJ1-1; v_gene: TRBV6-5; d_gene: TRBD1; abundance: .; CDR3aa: CASSYSDRGNFGTEAFF; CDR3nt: TGTGCCAGCAGTTACTCAGACAGGGGGAATTTTGGCACTGAAGCTTTCTTT
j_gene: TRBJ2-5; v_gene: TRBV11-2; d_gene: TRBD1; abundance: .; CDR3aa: CASRPIQGATKETQYF; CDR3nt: TGTGCCAGCAGACCGATTCAGGGGGCAACTAAAGAGACCCAGTACTTC
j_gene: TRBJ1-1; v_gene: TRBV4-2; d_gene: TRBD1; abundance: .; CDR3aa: CASSRGTGGDTEAFF; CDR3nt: TGTGCCAGCAGCCGTGGGACAGGGGGTGACACTGAAGCTTTCTTT
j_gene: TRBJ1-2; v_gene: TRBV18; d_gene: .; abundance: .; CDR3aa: CASSPTETNYGYTF; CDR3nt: TGTGCCAGCTCACCGACAGAGACTAACTATGGCTACACCTTC
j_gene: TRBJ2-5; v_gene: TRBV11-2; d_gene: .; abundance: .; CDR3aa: CASSPGEAQYF; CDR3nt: TGTGCCAGCAGCCCCGGGGAGGCCCAGTACTTC
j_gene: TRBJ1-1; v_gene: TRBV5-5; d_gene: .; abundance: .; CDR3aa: CASSRNTEGFNTEAFF; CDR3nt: TGTGCCAGCAGCCGAAATACGGAAGGATTCAACACTGAAGCTTTCTTT
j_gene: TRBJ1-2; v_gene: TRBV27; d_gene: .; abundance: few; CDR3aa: CASRGRVGSGYTF; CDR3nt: TGTGCCAGCAGAGGGAGGGTCGGTTCGGGCTACACCTTC
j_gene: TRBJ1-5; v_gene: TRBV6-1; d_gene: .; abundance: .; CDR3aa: CASSEPPDQPQHF; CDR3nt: TGTGCCAGCAGTGAACCACCGGATCAGCCCCAGCATTTT